Following are 18 T cell receptor beta chains from one sample sequenced in a study of vaccination effects on CD4 cells after COVID-19. Data came from immunoSEQ multiplex PCR; TCRdb stores just in-frame clones and leaves some out. The data hold fewer than 30,000 clones, with 55% to 75% observed a single time. Sequencing followed a ViraFEST assay step that expanded antigen-specific CD4+ T cells with viral peptide pools. CD4+ T cells were isolated after approximately 10 days of culture. Nucleocapsid antibody tests were negative, and the vaccine recipients had no prior SARS-CoV-2 infection. Their recognized antigens are unknown. Sequencing used CD4+ T cells from PBMCs cultured with HCoV-OC43 spike peptides, obtained before COVID-19 vaccination. Subset given: HCoV-OC43 spike overlapping peptide pool stimulation. The receptor set was obtained from a human donor who received a COVID-19 vaccine.

The chain recombines TRBV5-4 with TRBJ1-1; D is perhaps TRBD1 (6 bases). V was clipped by 5 bases and J by 1 base, with 12 bases between them. In germline, CDR1 is SGHNT, CDR2 YYREEE (reference sequence). The CDR3 consists of 14 residues. The CDR3 is CASSLTGANTEAFF. The CDR3 DNA reads as TGTGCCAGCAGTTTGACGGGGGCGAACACTGAAGCTTTCTTT.

The genes are TRBV2 and TRBJ1-5, with TRBD1 matching over 7 bases. The V segment lost 5 bases and the J segment 6 bases; nucleotides outside the gene matches: 7. The CDR3 runs 14 residues. Germline V lookup: CDR1 SNHLY, CDR2 FYNNEI. CDR3 sequence: CASSKQGLGQPQHF. CDR3 DNA: TGTGCCAGCAGTAAACAGGGGCTGGGTCAGCCCCAGCATTTT.

The J gene is TRBJ2-7, the V gene TRBV6-5; 10 bases are shared with TRBD1. In germline, CDR1 is MNHEY, CDR2 SVGAGI. V trimming: 2 bases; J trimming: 2 bases; junction bases outside the gene matches: 0. The CDR3 is 14 amino acids. CDR3 sequence reads: CASSYGTGAYEQYF. CDR3 coding DNA: TGTGCCAGCAGTTACGGGACAGGGGCCTACGAGCAGTACTTC.

This sequence joins TRBV9 and TRBJ2-7; D may be TRBD1 (6 bases). This CDR3 spans 15 amino acids. Germline lookup yields CDR1 SGDLS and CDR2 YYNGEE. Deletions cut 4 bases from V and 3 bases from J, with 17 bases between. The CDR3 here is CASSPSTQGGYEQYF. The CDR3 DNA is TGTGCCAGCAGCCCGTCCACACAGGGCGGCTACGAGCAGTACTTC.

The V gene is TRBV7-6, the J gene TRBJ2-3; 10 positions match TRBD2. Losses at the gene ends were 5 bases for V and 3 bases for J; bases not matched to a gene: 5. Germline CDR1 reads SGHVS; CDR2 reads FNYEAQ. This CDR3 is built from 15 residues. The CDR3 DNA sequence: TGTGCCAGCAGCCCGCTAGCGGGAGAAACAGATACGCAGTATTTT. This sequence encodes CASSPLAGETDTQYF.

The chain carries TRBV4-2 and TRBJ2-7, with a weak D call TRBD2 (6 bases). V was shortened by 4 bases and J by 0 bases, with 16 bases between the two germline ends. The germline gives CDR1 LGHNA, CDR2 YNFKEQ. CDR3 length: 16 residues. The CDR3 reads CASSPPTSSLSYEQYF. DNA of the CDR3: TGTGCCAGCAGCCCCCCGACTAGTTCCCTCTCCTACGAGCAGTACTTC.

This clone turned up a few times. The CDR3 spells CASSPRWTGELFF. CDR3 coding DNA: TGTGCCAGCAGCCCACGATGGACCGGGGAGCTGTTTTTT. The chain carries TRBV2 and TRBJ2-2; D is ambiguous. Trimming cost V 6 bases and J 5 bases, with 10 bases left between them. This CDR3 is 13 amino acids long. From germline, CDR1 is SNHLY and CDR2 FYNNEI.

V is TRBV2 and J is TRBJ2-3; the D call may be TRBD1 or TRBD2 (5 bases each). This CDR3 is 13 amino acids long. From germline, CDR1 is SNHLY and CDR2 FYNNEI. Trimming shortened V by 7 bases and J by 5 bases, and 13 bases separated the two germline ends. The chain's CDR3 is CASTGPAGDTQYF. The CDR3 DNA follows: TGTGCCAGCACGGGACCTGCCGGAGATACGCAGTATTTT.

The chain employs TRBV7-9 and TRBJ2-5; TRBD2 matches at 11 bases. The CDR3 length is 18 residues. The germline V gene has CDR1 SEHNR and CDR2 FQNEAQ (reference sequence). V was clipped by 3 bases and J by 2 bases; unmatched bases: 11. CDR3 residues: CASSFGLAGGSGQETQYF. For the CDR3, the DNA is TGTGCCAGCAGCTTCGGGCTAGCGGGAGGTTCGGGGCAAGAGACCCAGTACTTC.

The chain combines TRBV19 with TRBJ1-1; maybe TRBD1 (5 bases). V lost 5 bases and J 3 bases, leaving 13 bases between the germline ends. CDR1 and CDR2 (germline): LNHDA, SQIVND (reference sequence). The CDR3 loop spans 14 amino acids. CDR3 nucleotide sequence: TGTGCCAGTAGTCCCTGGGGGACTTACACTGAAGCTTTCTTT. The encoded protein is CASSPWGTYTEAFF.

Here the CDR3 reads CSVHGQRWNTEAFF. The CDR3 bases are TGCAGCGTCCATGGACAGCGGTGGAACACTGAAGCTTTCTTT. This chain connects TRBV29-1 to TRBJ1-1, with a weak D call TRBD1 (6 bases). CDR1 is SQVTM and CDR2 is ANQGSEA in the germline V gene. The CDR3 consists of 14 residues. V was pared by 6 bases and J by 1 base, with 15 bases between.

The chain links TRBV3-1 (or the pseudogene TRBV3-2) to TRBJ1-6; the match to TRBD1 covers 9 bases. J lost 9 bases, V lost 1 base, and 1 base had no gene match. Germline V gene data show CDR1 as LGHDT and CDR2 as YNNKEL (reference sequence). The CDR3 extends over 14 amino acids. DNA for the CDR3: TGTGCCAGCAGCCAAGGGACAGGGGCTTCACCCCTCCACTTT. This codes for CASSQGTGASPLHF.

This clone has just a few counts. This sequence joins TRBV7-2 and TRBJ1-1; 7 nucleotides line up with TRBD1. CDR3 length: 14 amino acids. Unmatched junction bases numbered 5, after V lost 5 bases and J lost 2 bases. CDR1 and CDR2 from the germline V gene are SGHTA and FQGNSA. CDR3 region: CASSRRQGNTEAFF. The CDR3 region has the DNA TGTGCCAGCAGCAGGAGACAGGGTAACACTGAAGCTTTCTTT. Together with reference TRBV7-2 and TRBJ1-1, the CDR3 gives the full variable domain: GAGVSQSPSNKVTEKGKDVELRCDPISGHTALYWYRQSLGQGLEFLIYFQGNSAPDKSGLPSDRFSAERTGGSVSTLTIQRTQQEDSAVYLCASSRRQGNTEAFFGQGTRLTVV.

The chain uses TRBV5-1 and TRBJ1-1; D uncertain. V lost 0 bases and J lost 2, with 8 bases in between. From germline, CDR1 is SGHRS and CDR2 YFSETQ. This CDR3 is built from 14 residues. CDR3 region: CASSLDAANTEAFF. CDR3 coding DNA: TGCGCCAGCAGCTTGGATGCCGCAAACACTGAAGCTTTCTTT. Full variable domain (rest looked up from reference TRBV5-1 and TRBJ1-1): KAGVTQTPRYLIKTRGQQVTLSCSPISGHRSVSWYQQTPGQGLQFLFEYFSETQRNKGNFPGRFSGRQFSNSRSEMNVSTLELGDSALYLCASSLDAANTEAFFGQGTRLTVV.

For the CDR3, the DNA is TGTGCCAGCAGCCCAGAAGGTAGCGGGGAGCTGTTTTTT. Translation: CASSPEGSGELFF. This chain connects TRBV9 to TRBJ2-2; no definite D call. Trimming stripped 4 bases from V and 7 bases from J, with 11 bases between. CDR1 SGDLS and CDR2 YYNGEE come from the germline V gene. The CDR3 is 13 amino acids. The full variable domain, rest sourced from reference TRBV9 and TRBJ2-2, is DSGVTQTPKHLITATGQRVTLRCSPRSGDLSVYWYQQSLDQGLQFLIQYYNGEERAKGNILERFSAQQFPDLHSELNLSSLELGDSALYFCASSPEGSGELFFGEGSRLTVL.

The chain recombines TRBV7-2 with TRBJ2-5; D gene unclear. The CDR3 spans 12 residues. V lost 8 bases to trimming and J lost 8 bases, with 15 bases between them. Looked up from germline, CDR1 is SGHTA and CDR2 is FQGNSA. The CDR3: CASSSLKVTQYF. CDR3 in DNA: TGTGCCAGCTCCTCCCTGAAAGTAACCCAGTACTTC. The variable domain in full, with the rest retrieved from reference TRBV7-2 and TRBJ2-5, is GAGVSQSPSNKVTEKGKDVELRCDPISGHTALYWYRQSLGQGLEFLIYFQGNSAPDKSGLPSDRFSAERTGGSVSTLTIQRTQQEDSAVYLCASSSLKVTQYFGPGTRLLVL.

The chain recombines TRBV24-1 with TRBJ2-5; D ambiguous. This CDR3 region has 11 residues. Germline CDR1 and CDR2: KGHDR and SFDVKD. Trimming stripped 4 bases from V and 4 bases from J, with 3 bases between. CDR3 in amino acids: CATSDGETQYF. CDR3 in DNA: TGTGCCACCAGTGACGGAGAGACCCAGTACTTC.

The V gene is TRBV6-6, the J gene TRBJ2-2, with 13 nucleotides matching TRBD2. This CDR3 has 20 residues. CDR1 is MNHNY, CDR2 SVGAGI, per germline (reference sequence). V dropped 5 bases and J dropped 4; count of bases not matched to a gene: 16. The CDR3 protein is CASSQIFWTSGSLGTGELFF. The CDR3 DNA reads TGTGCCAGCAGTCAGATTTTTTGGACTAGCGGGAGTTTGGGCACCGGGGAGCTGTTTTTT.